This T cell receptor (beta chain) was identified during a study of shared clonotypes between healthy human individuals. Study conclusions and caveats: Clonotype sharing among donors, it was expected, would be affected by sequencing depth.

About this clone itself: Its antigen remains unknown.

Germline assignment: CDR1 SGDLS and CDR2 YYNGEE. Trimming removed 4 bases from V and 5 bases from J; junction bases left unmatched: 15. The CDR3 has 16 amino acids. The healthy adult donors were HIV-negative and reported no recent acute infections or vaccinations. At a deep level, the assay was run. Sequenced by immunoSEQ multiplex PCR; TCRdb stores in-frame clones only, minus some. Of 2 million to 2.5 million clones in the sample, approximately 96% were seen once. The source is a man aged 18-30 years in good health. Sequenced material: naive CD4+ T cells sorted from blood. Indicated subset: CD45RA+ positively selected. The chain is built from TRBV9 and TRBJ2-7; 7 nucleotides align to TRBD1. CDR3 protein: CASSPDRAGGDHEQYF. The CDR3 coding sequence is TGTGCCAGCAGCCCCGATCGGGCAGGGGGAGACCACGAGCAGTACTTC.